A single sample gave rise to the 7 T cell receptor beta chains below, sequenced in a study of control samples from healthy donors and cancer patients (dated by TCRdb to 2019 to 2021). Libraries were prepared through the immunoSEQ multiplex PCR assay. What TCRdb holds here is the immuneACCESS table cut down to in-frame rearrangements. Part of the clones is not present; checked against another copy, under half of the missing clones reflect an unresolved V gene, and the others are unexplained. The sample yields about 77,000 clones; approximately 92% were counted once. The ten largest clones add up to 5.8% of the sample. The sample comprised blood. These receptors originate from a woman aged 55-69 years in good health.

The chain joins TRBV29-1 to TRBJ1-1; tentatively, D is TRBD1 (5 bases). Trimming pared 6 bases from V and 0 bases from J, leaving 11 bases between. The germline CDR1 and CDR2 sequences are SQVTM and ANQGSEA. The length of the CDR3 is 13 residues. The CDR3 here is CSVIRQMNTEAFF. DNA of the CDR3: TGCAGCGTGATCCGACAGATGAACACTGAAGCTTTCTTT.

This chain joins TRBV9 and TRBJ1-1, with D perhaps matching TRBD1 (5 bases). Trimming pared 1 base from V and 3 bases from J, leaving 7 bases between. The CDR3 runs to 13 residues. From germline, CDR1 is SGDLS and CDR2 YYNGEE. In DNA form, the CDR3 reads TGTGCCAGCAGCGTAAGGGGTGACACTGAAGCTTTCTTT. Encoded protein: CASSVRGDTEAFF.

The V gene is TRBV30, the J gene TRBJ2-5, with TRBD1 identical over 7 bases. Germline V gene lookup returns CDR1 GTSNPN and CDR2 SVGIG (reference sequence). The V segment lost 3 bases and the J segment 2 bases; nucleotides outside the gene matches: 3. This CDR3 has 13 amino acids. DNA for the CDR3: TGTGCCTGGAGCCCGGGACAGCAAGAGACCCAGTACTTC. It translates to CAWSPGQQETQYF. Drawing the rest from reference TRBV30 and TRBJ2-5, the complete variable domain is SQTIHQWPATLVQPVGSPLSLECTVEGTSNPNLYWYRQAAGRGLQLLFYSVGIGQISSEVPQNLSASRPQDRQFILSSKKLLLSDSGFYLCAWSPGQQETQYFGPGTRLLVL.

V and J are TRBV6-1 and TRBJ2-7, with a weak D call TRBD2 (6 bases). This CDR3 is 16 amino acids long. V was clipped by 1 base and J by 2 bases, with 15 bases between them. Per the germline V gene, CDR1 is MNHNS and CDR2 is SASEGT. Here the CDR3 reads CASSEGSWAGTYEQYF. The CDR3 nucleotides read TGTGCCAGCAGTGAAGGTAGCTGGGCGGGGACCTACGAGCAGTACTTC.

This chain uses TRBV7-2 with TRBJ2-7, with TRBD2 matching over 11 bases. The CDR3 totals 15 residues. In germline, CDR1 is SGHTA, CDR2 FQGNSA. V was clipped by 3 bases and J by 1 base; unmatched bases: 2. CDR3 loop: CASSFSGRASYEQYF. CDR3 nucleotides: TGTGCCAGCAGCTTTAGCGGGAGGGCATCCTACGAGCAGTACTTC.

This sequence joins TRBV2 and TRBJ2-3, with D perhaps TRBD2 (5 bases). V dropped 6 bases and J dropped 4 bases, with 14 bases sitting between them. The CDR3 has 14 amino acids. In germline, CDR1 is SNHLY, CDR2 FYNNEI. The CDR3 DNA is TGTGCCAGCAGACCCAACCACGGGGCAGATACGCAGTATTTT. Translation gives CASRPNHGADTQYF.

The J gene is TRBJ2-7, the V gene TRBV5-1; D remains ambiguous. Germline lookup yields CDR1 SGHRS and CDR2 YFSETQ. V gave up 4 bases and J gave up 0 bases, with 8 bases separating them. This CDR3 contains 13 residues. The DNA of the CDR3 is TGCGCCAGCAGCGCCTACAGCTCCTACGAGCAGTACTTC. Translation gives CASSAYSSYEQYF. The full variable domain, completed using reference TRBV5-1 and TRBJ2-7, is KAGVTQTPRYLIKTRGQQVTLSCSPISGHRSVSWYQQTPGQGLQFLFEYFSETQRNKGNFPGRFSGRQFSNSRSEMNVSTLELGDSALYLCASSAYSSYEQYFGPGTRLTVT.